Listed below are T cell receptor beta chains from one sample, sequenced in a study of blood T cell repertoires in COVID-19. The repertoire was sequenced with immunoSEQ multiplex PCR; TCRdb's copy has only in-frame clones and lacks some. The sample includes under 200,000 clones, about 80% of them seen just once. Sequencing was done on a sample of peripheral blood. The receptor source for this set is a woman over 75 with acute or convalescent COVID-19. Each CDR3 is given with its conserved first and last residue. The D gene is left open where the match is weak. Size tells how often a clone was seen (once, few, many) or the class of an expanded clone, and some rows leave it out.

TRBV6-2/TRBV6-3	TRBJ1-5	TRBD1	.	CASSTTGGGSQPQHF	TGTGCCAGCAGTACAACAGGGGGCGGAAGTCAGCCCCAGCATTTT
TRBV29-1	TRBJ1-1	TRBD1	.	CSTWTGRNTEAFF	TGCAGCACTTGGACAGGGAGGAACACTGAAGCTTTCTTT
TRBV19	TRBJ1-1	.	once	CASSITAGRFEAFF	TGTGCCAGTAGTATTACCGCAGGGCGGTTTGAAGCTTTCTTT
TRBV7-8	TRBJ1-4	.	.	CASSFFERQEHEKLFF	TGTGCCAGCAGCTTCTTCGAGCGGCAGGAGCACGAAAAACTGTTTTTT
TRBV5-8	TRBJ2-2	.	.	CASTLGRNTGELFF	TGTGCCAGCACCCTGGGGAGGAACACCGGGGAGCTGTTTTTT
TRBV6-5	TRBJ2-5	TRBD1	.	CASSYFQQGQGETQYF	TGTGCCAGCAGTTACTTCCAACAGGGACAGGGGGAGACCCAGTACTTC
TRBV7-8	TRBJ2-7	TRBD2	.	CASSLLAGGPPAEQYF	TGTGCCAGCAGCTTACTAGCGGGAGGCCCTCCGGCCGAGCAGTACTTC
TRBV7-7	TRBJ2-5	TRBD2	.	CASSLGSGGGTQYF	TGTGCTAGCAGCTTAGGAAGCGGGGGCGGGACCCAGTACTTC
TRBV10-3	TRBJ2-3	.	once	CAISGADDQGRASTDTQYF	TGTGCCATCAGTGGCGCAGATGACCAGGGAAGGGCTAGCACAGATACGCAGTATTTT
TRBV6-2/TRBV6-3	TRBJ2-1	TRBD2	.	CASSYSTTSGGTNNEQFF	TGTGCCAGCAGTTACTCTACGACTAGCGGGGGCACAAACAATGAGCAGTTCTTC
TRBV30	TRBJ1-2	.	.	CAWAHGFSGYGYTF	TGTGCCTGGGCCCATGGCTTTTCTGGCTATGGCTACACCTTC
TRBV2	TRBJ1-4	.	few	CASSASLRIVGEKLFF	TGTGCCAGCAGTGCTTCTCTAAGGATTGTCGGGGAAAAACTGTTTTTT
TRBV30	TRBJ2-3	TRBD2	.	CAWRSGRTQYF	TGTGCCTGGCGTAGCGGGAGAACGCAGTATTTT
TRBV3-1/TRBV3-2	TRBJ2-7	TRBD2	.	CASSPGLAGRYEQYF	TGTGCCAGCAGCCCCGGACTAGCGGGGAGGTACGAGCAGTACTTC
TRBV12-5	TRBJ2-5	TRBD2	.	CASGRVSGRTETQYF	TGTGCTAGTGGCCGGGTTAGCGGGAGAACGGAGACCCAGTACTTC
TRBV5-6	TRBJ1-2	TRBD1	.	CASSPGTGVYGYTF	TGTGCCAGCAGCCCCGGGACAGGGGTCTATGGCTACACCTTC
TRBV27	TRBJ1-1	TRBD1	.	CASRKMGQGPKSFF	TGTGCCAGCAGAAAGATGGGACAGGGACCTAAGAGCTTCTTT
TRBV5-1	TRBJ2-7	TRBD2	.	CASGLAGMEQYF	TGCGCCAGCGGACTAGCGGGGATGGAGCAGTACTTC
TRBV7-3	TRBJ2-1	TRBD1	many	CASSLSGTGLNEQFF	TGTGCCAGCAGCTTATCCGGGACAGGTCTCAATGAGCAGTTCTTC
TRBV12-3/TRBV12-4	TRBJ1-6	.	.	CASSYSGSPLHF	TGTGCCAGCAGTTACTCAGGGTCACCCCTCCACTTT
TRBV19	TRBJ2-7	TRBD2	.	CASSILAGPLYEQYF	TGTGCCAGTAGTATATTAGCGGGGCCCCTGTACGAGCAGTACTTC
TRBV3-1/TRBV3-2	TRBJ2-7	TRBD1	.	CASSVDRGSSYEQYF	TGTGCCAGCAGCGTTGACAGGGGAAGCTCCTACGAGCAGTACTTC
TRBV6-1	TRBJ1-1	.	.	CASSESGTRDGEAFF	TGTGCCAGCAGTGAGAGCGGGACGAGAGACGGTGAAGCTTTCTTT
TRBV28	TRBJ1-6	.	.	CAIGTGNSPLHF	TGTGCCATCGGGACTGGTAATTCACCCCTCCACTTT
TRBV6-5	TRBJ2-1	TRBD1	.	CASRPDRGLYNEQFF	TGTGCCAGCAGACCGGACAGGGGGCTCTACAATGAGCAGTTCTTC
TRBV2	TRBJ2-5	.	once	CASRGDTQGIETQYF	TGTGCCAGCAGGGGCGACACCCAGGGGATAGAGACCCAGTACTTC
TRBV7-9	TRBJ2-1	TRBD1	.	CASSPGQGRPFF	TGTGCCAGCAGCCCGGGACAGGGCAGGCCGTTCTTC
TRBV7-2	TRBJ2-1	TRBD2	.	CASSFTGSLAGYNEQFF	TGTGCCAGCAGCTTTACAGGATCACTAGCGGGGTACAATGAGCAGTTCTTC
TRBV5-4	TRBJ1-1	.	once	CASSWGERLNTEAFF	TGTGCCAGCAGCTGGGGGGAGCGGTTGAACACTGAAGCTTTCTTT
TRBV2	TRBJ1-4	.	.	CASRAVNLGGEKLFF	TGTGCCAGCAGGGCGGTCAACCTCGGGGGTGAAAAACTGTTTTTT
TRBV6-5	TRBJ1-1	.	.	CASSYFGTRGTEAFF	TGTGCCAGCAGTTATTTCGGGACCCGGGGGACTGAAGCTTTCTTT
TRBV9	TRBJ2-1	.	.	CASSVLGSDNEQFF	TGTGCCAGCAGCGTACTCGGGAGCGACAATGAGCAGTTCTTC
TRBV5-1	TRBJ1-1	TRBD1	few	CASSSGQGFAEAFF	TGCGCCAGCAGCTCCGGACAGGGGTTCGCTGAAGCTTTCTTT
TRBV3-1/TRBV3-2	TRBJ2-1	TRBD1	.	CASSQGQGREQFF	TGTGCCAGCAGCCAAGGACAGGGGAGGGAGCAGTTCTTC
TRBV7-9	TRBJ1-4	.	.	CASSLTGLNEKLFF	TGTGCCAGCAGCCTCACAGGGCTTAATGAAAAACTGTTTTTT
TRBV4-3	TRBJ1-4	.	.	CASSRVAGATNEKLFF	TGCGCCAGCAGCCGAGTGGCCGGGGCAACTAATGAAAAACTGTTTTTT
TRBV6-2/TRBV6-3	TRBJ2-7	TRBD1	once	CASSLTGGSYEQYF	TGTGCCAGCAGCTTAACAGGGGGTTCCTACGAGCAGTACTTC
TRBV5-1	TRBJ2-1	.	.	CASSLRTERTKDPFF	TGCGCCAGCAGCTTGAGGACAGAGAGAACTAAGGATCCGTTCTTC
TRBV5-6	TRBJ2-7	TRBD1	.	CASSSGQGRPRSGWQYF	TGTGCCAGCAGCTCGGGACAGGGCCGCCCGAGGTCGGGTTGGCAGTACTTC
TRBV18	TRBJ2-1	.	.	CASSPPQASQQFF	TGTGCCAGCTCACCACCTCAGGCTAGCCAGCAGTTCTTC
TRBV18	TRBJ2-3	TRBD2	.	CASSPRASGSTDTQYF	TGTGCCAGCTCACCACGGGCTAGCGGCTCCACAGATACGCAGTATTTT
TRBV19	TRBJ2-7	TRBD1	.	CASSMWGQGRWEQYF	TGTGCCAGTAGTATGTGGGGACAGGGAAGGTGGGAGCAGTACTTC
TRBV5-1	TRBJ2-5	TRBD2	.	CASSTAAGGLETQYF	TGCGCCAGCAGCACAGCAGCGGGGGGGCTGGAGACCCAGTACTTC
TRBV11-2	TRBJ2-1	.	.	CASSPGHSTNEQFF	TGTGCCAGCAGCCCGGGACATAGTACGAATGAGCAGTTCTTC
TRBV28	TRBJ1-4	.	.	CASGLTATNEKLFF	TGTGCCAGCGGCCTGACAGCAACTAATGAAAAACTGTTTTTT
TRBV6-1	TRBJ1-4	TRBD1	once	CASSERTGVTNEKLFF	TGTGCCAGCAGTGAGAGGACAGGGGTAACTAATGAAAAACTGTTTTTT
TRBV9	TRBJ1-3	TRBD1	.	CASSVGGTVGSGNTIYF	TGTGCCAGCAGCGTAGGAGGGACAGTAGGGTCTGGAAACACCATATATTTT
TRBV6-1	TRBJ1-2	TRBD1	.	CASSDRGHYGYTF	TGTGCCAGCAGCGACAGGGGGCACTATGGCTACACCTTC
TRBV7-6	TRBJ1-2	.	.	CASSFPEGRVDYGYTF	TGTGCCAGCAGCTTCCCGGAGGGCAGGGTAGACTATGGCTACACCTTC
TRBV19	TRBJ2-1	TRBD2	few	CASTQTSGVANEQFF	TGTGCCAGTACCCAAACTAGCGGGGTTGCCAATGAGCAGTTCTTC
TRBV23-1	TRBJ1-5	TRBD1	few	CARRTGPTGDSNQPQHF	TGCGCCAGAAGGACAGGGCCAACTGGAGATAGCAATCAGCCCCAGCATTTT
TRBV3-1/TRBV3-2	TRBJ1-3	TRBD1	.	CASRQGASGNTIYF	TGTGCCAGCAGACAGGGGGCCTCTGGAAACACCATATATTTT
TRBV5-1	TRBJ1-5	TRBD1	.	CASSPRWGRGKSNQPQHF	TGCGCCAGCAGCCCTCGATGGGGCAGGGGGAAAAGCAATCAGCCCCAGCATTTT
TRBV7-2	TRBJ2-6	.	.	CASSLARRWANVLTF	TGTGCCAGCAGCTTAGCAAGGAGGTGGGCCAACGTCCTGACTTTC
TRBV7-9	TRBJ2-7	TRBD1	.	CASSPRQGASHEQYF	TGTGCCAGCAGCCCCAGACAGGGGGCGTCTCACGAGCAGTACTTC
TRBV30	TRBJ1-2	TRBD1	.	CAWNGDRAGHGYTF	TGTGCCTGGAATGGTGACAGGGCTGGCCATGGCTACACCTTC
TRBV29-1	TRBJ1-5	TRBD1	.	CSVGLRDRGNQPQHF	TGCAGCGTTGGGTTACGGGACAGGGGTAATCAGCCCCAGCATTTT
TRBV7-9	TRBJ2-7	TRBD2	.	CASSEAGGPDEQYF	TGCGCCAGCAGTGAAGCGGGGGGGCCGGACGAGCAGTACTTC
TRBV9	TRBJ1-5	.	.	CASTGRIHNQPQHF	TGTGCCAGCACTGGCAGAATCCACAATCAGCCCCAGCATTTT